The clone carrying this T cell receptor (beta chain) has a handful of counts. To make TCR beta libraries, researchers used iRepertoire HTBI primers and Arm-PCR of CDR3 regions. TCRdb independently ran MiXCR on the multiplex PCR reads; one entry per CDR3 protein. The data contain about 540,000 distinct CDR3 sequences, approximately 15% of them singletons. This CDR3 comprises 14 residues. V trimming: 5 bases; J trimming: 5 bases; junction bases outside the gene matches: 10. Germline CDR1 DFQATT, CDR2 SNEGSKA (reference sequence). These data come from a study of regulatory T cells in long-lasting Graves disease. Time point here: newly diagnosed GD, antithyroid drugs for less than 3 months. PBMCs were the source of the RNA used for TCR sequencing. These data are also associated with another study on T cells in Graves' hyperthyroidism and ophthalmopathy. That paper notes: Ophthalmopathy, which appeared later, was predicted by the model a median roughly 6.5 months before onset.

Here the sequenced sample was peripheral blood mononuclear cells (PBMCs), taken at new diagnosis, from a patient treated with antithyroid drugs. The sequence came from a man aged 25 to 40 with Graves disease. The chain combines TRBV20-1 with TRBJ2-5; 8 bases match TRBD1. Here the CDR3 DNA reads TGCAGTGCTGGACGACAGGGGATAGGGGAGACCCAGTACTTC. It codes for CSAGRQGIGETQYF.